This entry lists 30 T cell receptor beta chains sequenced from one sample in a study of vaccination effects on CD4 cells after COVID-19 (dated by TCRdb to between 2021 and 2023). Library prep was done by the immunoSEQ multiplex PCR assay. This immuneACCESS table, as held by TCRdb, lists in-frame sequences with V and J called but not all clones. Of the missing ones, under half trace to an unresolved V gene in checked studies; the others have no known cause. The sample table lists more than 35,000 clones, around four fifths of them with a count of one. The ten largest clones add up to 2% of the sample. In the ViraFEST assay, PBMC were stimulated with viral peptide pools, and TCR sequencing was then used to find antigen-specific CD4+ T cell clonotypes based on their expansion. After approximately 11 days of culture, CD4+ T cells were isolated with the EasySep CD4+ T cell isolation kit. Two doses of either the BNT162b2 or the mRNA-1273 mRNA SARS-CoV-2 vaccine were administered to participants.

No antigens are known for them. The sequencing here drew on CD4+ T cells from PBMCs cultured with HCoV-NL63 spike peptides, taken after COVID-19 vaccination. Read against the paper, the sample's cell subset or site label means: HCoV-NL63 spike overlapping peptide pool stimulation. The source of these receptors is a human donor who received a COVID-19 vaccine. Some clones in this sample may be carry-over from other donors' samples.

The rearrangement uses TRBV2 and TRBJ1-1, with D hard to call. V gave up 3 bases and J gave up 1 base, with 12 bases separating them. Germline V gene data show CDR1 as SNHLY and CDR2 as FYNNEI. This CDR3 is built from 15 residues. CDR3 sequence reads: CASSEQGRSNTEAFF. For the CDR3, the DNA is TGTGCCAGCAGTGAGCAAGGCAGATCGAACACTGAAGCTTTCTTT. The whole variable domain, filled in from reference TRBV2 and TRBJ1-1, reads EPEVTQTPSHQVTQMGQEVILRCVPISNHLYFYWYRQILGQKVEFLVSFYNNEISEKSEIFDDQFSVERPDGSNFTLKIRSTKLEDSAMYFCASSEQGRSNTEAFFGQGTRLTVV.

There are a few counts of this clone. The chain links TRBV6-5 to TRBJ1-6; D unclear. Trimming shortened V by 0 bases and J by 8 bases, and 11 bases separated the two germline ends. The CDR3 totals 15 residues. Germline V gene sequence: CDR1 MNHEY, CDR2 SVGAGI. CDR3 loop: CASSYSRVQDSPLHF. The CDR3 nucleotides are TGTGCCAGCAGTTACTCGCGGGTCCAAGATTCACCCCTCCACTTT.

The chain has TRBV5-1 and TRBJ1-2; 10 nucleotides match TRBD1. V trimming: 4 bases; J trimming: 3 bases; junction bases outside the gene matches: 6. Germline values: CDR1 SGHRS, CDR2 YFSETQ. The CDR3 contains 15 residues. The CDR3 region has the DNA TGCGCCAGCAGCCCTCAGGGACAGGGGTACTATGGCTACACCTTC. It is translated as CASSPQGQGYYGYTF.

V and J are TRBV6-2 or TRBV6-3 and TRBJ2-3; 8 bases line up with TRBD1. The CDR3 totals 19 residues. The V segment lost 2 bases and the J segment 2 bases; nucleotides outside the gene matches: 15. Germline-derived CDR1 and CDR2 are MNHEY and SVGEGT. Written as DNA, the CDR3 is TGTGCCAGCAGTTACACCTTCCCGTACGGGACAGGAGACACAGATACGCAGTATTTT. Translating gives CASSYTFPYGTGDTDTQYF.

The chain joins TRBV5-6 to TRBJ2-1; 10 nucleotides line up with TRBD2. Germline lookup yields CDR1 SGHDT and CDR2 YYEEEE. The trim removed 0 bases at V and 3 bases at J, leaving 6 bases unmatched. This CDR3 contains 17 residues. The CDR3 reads CASSLVASGGLYNEQFF. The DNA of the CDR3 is TGTGCCAGCAGCTTGGTGGCTAGCGGGGGTCTCTACAATGAGCAGTTCTTC.

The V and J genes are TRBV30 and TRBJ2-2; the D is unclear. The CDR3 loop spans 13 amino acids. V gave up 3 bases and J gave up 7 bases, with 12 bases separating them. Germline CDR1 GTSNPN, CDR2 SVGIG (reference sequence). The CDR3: CAWSDKLVGELFF. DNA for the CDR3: TGTGCCTGGAGCGACAAGTTGGTCGGGGAGCTGTTTTTT.

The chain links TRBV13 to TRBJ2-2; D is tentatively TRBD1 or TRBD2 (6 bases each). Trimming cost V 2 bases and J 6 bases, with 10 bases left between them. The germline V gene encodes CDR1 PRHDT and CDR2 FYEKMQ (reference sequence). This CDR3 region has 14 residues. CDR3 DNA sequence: TGTGCCAGCAGCTTAAAGGAGGGGGCCGGGGAGCTGTTTTTT. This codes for CASSLKEGAGELFF.

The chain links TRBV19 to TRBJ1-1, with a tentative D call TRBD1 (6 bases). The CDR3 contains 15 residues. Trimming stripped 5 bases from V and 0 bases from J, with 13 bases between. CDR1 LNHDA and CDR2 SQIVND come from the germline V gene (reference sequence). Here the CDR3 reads CASSRGGQMNTEAFF. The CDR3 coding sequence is TGTGCCAGTAGTCGAGGCGGACAGATGAACACTGAAGCTTTCTTT.

The CDR3 bases are TGCGCCAGCAGCTTGTCCGCGGGGGAAAACACCGGGGAGCTGTTTTTT. Its translation: CASSLSAGENTGELFF. The chain recombines TRBV5-1 with TRBJ2-2, with 7 bases matching TRBD2. Germline CDR1 and CDR2: SGHRS and YFSETQ. V shed 1 base, J shed 2 bases, and the junction held 5 bases outside the gene matches. CDR3 size: 16 residues.

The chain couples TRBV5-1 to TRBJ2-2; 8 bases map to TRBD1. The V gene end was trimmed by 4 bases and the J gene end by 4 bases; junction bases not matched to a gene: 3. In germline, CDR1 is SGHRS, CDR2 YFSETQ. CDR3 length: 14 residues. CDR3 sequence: CASSPDRGTGELFF. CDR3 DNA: TGCGCCAGCAGCCCCGACAGGGGCACCGGGGAGCTGTTTTTT.

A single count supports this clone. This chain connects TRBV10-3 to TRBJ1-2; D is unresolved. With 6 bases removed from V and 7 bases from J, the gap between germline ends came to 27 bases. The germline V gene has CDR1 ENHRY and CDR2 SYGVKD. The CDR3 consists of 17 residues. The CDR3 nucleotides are TGTGCCATCAGGCGGACCCATACCCTACCTGATAAAGGTGGCTACACCTTC. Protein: CAIRRTHTLPDKGGYTF.

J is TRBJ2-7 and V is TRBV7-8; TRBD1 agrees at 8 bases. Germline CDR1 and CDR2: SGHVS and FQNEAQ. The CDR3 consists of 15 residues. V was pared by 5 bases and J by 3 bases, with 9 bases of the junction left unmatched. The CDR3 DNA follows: TGTGCCAGCAGCCTTTACCTCGGACAGGGCTACGAGCAGTACGTC. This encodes CASSLYLGQGYEQYV.

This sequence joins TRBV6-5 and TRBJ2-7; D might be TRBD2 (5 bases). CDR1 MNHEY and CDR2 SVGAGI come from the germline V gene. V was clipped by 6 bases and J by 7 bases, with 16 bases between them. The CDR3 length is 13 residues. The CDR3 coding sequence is TGTGCCAGCAGCCGAGGGCGCACGGGGGAGCAGTACGTC. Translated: CASSRGRTGEQYV.

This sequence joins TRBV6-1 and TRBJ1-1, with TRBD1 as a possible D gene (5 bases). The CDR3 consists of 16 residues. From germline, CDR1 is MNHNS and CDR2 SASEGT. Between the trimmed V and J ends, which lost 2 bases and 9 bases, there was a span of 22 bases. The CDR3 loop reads CASSERLPPEKGKAFF. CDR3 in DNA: TGTGCCAGCAGTGAAAGGTTGCCGCCCGAAAAGGGGAAAGCTTTCTTT.

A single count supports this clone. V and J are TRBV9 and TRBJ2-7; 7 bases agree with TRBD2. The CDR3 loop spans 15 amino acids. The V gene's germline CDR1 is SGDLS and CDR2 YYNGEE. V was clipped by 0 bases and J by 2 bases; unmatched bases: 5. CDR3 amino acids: CASSVASGLTYEQYF. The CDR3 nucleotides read TGTGCCAGCAGCGTAGCTAGCGGATTAACCTACGAGCAGTACTTC.

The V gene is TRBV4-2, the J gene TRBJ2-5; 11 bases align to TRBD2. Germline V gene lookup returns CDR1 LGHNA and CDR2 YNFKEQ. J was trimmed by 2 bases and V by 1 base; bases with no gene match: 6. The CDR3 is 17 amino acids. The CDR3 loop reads CASSQGLAGGGQETQYF. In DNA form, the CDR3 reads TGTGCCAGCAGCCAAGGGCTAGCGGGGGGTGGGCAAGAGACCCAGTACTTC.

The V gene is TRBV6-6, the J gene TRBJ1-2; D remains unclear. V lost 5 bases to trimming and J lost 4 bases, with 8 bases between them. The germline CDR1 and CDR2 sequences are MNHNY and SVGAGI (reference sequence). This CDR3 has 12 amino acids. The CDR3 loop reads CASSREVYGYTF. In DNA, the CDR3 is TGTGCCAGCAGTCGAGAAGTCTATGGCTACACCTTC.

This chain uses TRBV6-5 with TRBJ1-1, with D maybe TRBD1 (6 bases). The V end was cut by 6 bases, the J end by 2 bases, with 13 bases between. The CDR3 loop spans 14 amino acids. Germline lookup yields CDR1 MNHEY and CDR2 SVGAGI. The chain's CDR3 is CASRRGTPNTEAFF. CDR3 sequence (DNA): TGTGCCAGCAGACGCGGGACACCTAACACTGAAGCTTTCTTT.

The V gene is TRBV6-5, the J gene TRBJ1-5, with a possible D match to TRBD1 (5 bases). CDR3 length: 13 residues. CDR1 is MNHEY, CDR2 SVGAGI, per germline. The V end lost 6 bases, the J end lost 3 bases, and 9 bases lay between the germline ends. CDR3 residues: CASRWGDNQPQHF. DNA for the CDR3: TGTGCCAGCAGGTGGGGGGACAATCAGCCCCAGCATTTT.

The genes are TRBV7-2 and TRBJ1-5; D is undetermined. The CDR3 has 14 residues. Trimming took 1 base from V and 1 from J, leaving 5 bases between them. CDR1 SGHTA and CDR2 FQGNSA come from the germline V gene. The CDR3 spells CASSLVPSNQPQHF. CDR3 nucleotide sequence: TGTGCCAGCAGCTTAGTACCGAGCAATCAGCCCCAGCATTTT.

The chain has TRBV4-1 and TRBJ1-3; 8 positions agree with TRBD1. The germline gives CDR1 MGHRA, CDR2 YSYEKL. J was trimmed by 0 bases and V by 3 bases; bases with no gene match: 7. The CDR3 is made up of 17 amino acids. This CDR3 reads CASSQTPTGGSGNTIYF. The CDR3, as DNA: TGCGCCAGCAGCCAGACACCCACAGGGGGCTCTGGAAACACCATATATTTT.

The CDR3 DNA reads TGTGCCAGCTCACCAGGGGTTAATGAAAAACTGTTTTTT. It encodes CASSPGVNEKLFF. The chain links TRBV18 to TRBJ1-4; D not certain. The germline V gene has CDR1 KGHSH and CDR2 LQKENI. The V end was cut by 2 bases, the J end by 4 bases, with 5 bases between. The CDR3 loop spans 13 amino acids.

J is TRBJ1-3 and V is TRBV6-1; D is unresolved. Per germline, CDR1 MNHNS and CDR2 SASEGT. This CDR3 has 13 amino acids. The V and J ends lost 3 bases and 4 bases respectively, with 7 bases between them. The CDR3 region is CASSERAGNTIYF. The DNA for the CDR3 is TGTGCCAGCAGTGAGAGGGCGGGAAACACCATATATTTT.

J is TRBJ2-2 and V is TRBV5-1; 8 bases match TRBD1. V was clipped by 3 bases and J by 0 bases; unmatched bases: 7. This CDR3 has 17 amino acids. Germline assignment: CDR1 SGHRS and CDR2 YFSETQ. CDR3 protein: CASSSNAGGANTGELFF. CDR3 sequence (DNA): TGCGCCAGCAGCTCAAACGCAGGGGGCGCGAACACCGGGGAGCTGTTTTTT.

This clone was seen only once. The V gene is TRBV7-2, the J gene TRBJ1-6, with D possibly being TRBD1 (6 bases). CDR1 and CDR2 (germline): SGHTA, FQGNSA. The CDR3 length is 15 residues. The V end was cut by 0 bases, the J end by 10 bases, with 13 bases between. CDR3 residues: CASSLATGKDSPLHF. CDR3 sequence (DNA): TGTGCCAGCAGCTTAGCGACAGGAAAGGACTCACCCCTCCACTTT.

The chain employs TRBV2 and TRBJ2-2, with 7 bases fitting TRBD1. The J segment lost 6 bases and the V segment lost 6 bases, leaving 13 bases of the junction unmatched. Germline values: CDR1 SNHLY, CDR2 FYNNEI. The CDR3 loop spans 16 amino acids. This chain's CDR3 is CASSARRQGDAGELFF. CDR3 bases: TGTGCCAGCAGCGCCCGGCGTCAGGGGGACGCCGGGGAGCTGTTTTTT.

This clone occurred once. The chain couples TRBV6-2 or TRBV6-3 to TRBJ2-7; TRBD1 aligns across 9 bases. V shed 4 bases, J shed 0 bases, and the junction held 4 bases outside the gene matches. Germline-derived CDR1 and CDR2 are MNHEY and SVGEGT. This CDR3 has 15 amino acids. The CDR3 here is CASSSKTGGSYEQYV. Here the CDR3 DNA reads TGTGCCAGCAGTTCAAAGACAGGGGGCTCCTACGAGCAGTACGTC.

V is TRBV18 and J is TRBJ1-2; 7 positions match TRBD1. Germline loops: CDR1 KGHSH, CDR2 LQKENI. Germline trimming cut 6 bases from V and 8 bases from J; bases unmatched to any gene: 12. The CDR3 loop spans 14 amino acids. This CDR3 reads CASSTTDRFGGYTF. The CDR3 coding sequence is TGTGCCAGCTCTACCACGGACAGGTTTGGCGGCTACACCTTC. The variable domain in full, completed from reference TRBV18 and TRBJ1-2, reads NAGVMQNPRHLVRRRGQEARLRCSPMKGHSHVYWYRQLPEEGLKFMVYLQKENIIDESGMPKERFSAEFPKEGPSILRIQQVVRGDSAAYFCASSTTDRFGGYTFGSGTRLTVV.

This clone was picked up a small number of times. The DNA of the CDR3 is TGTGCCACCAGTGATCCTTCAGGGGTGGTCTACAATGAGCAGTTCTTC. Residues: CATSDPSGVVYNEQFF. This rearrangement joins TRBV24-1 to TRBJ2-1, with D possibly being TRBD1 (6 bases). There are 16 residues in the CDR3. V lost 3 bases and J lost 3, with 14 bases in between. The germline V gene has CDR1 KGHDR and CDR2 SFDVKD.

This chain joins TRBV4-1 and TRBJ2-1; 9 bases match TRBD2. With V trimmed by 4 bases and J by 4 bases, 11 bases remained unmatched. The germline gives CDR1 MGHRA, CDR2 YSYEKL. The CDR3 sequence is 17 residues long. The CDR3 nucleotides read TGCGCCAGCAGCCCGGTGGGGCTAGCGGGGTTGTACAATGAGCAGTTCTTC. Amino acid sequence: CASSPVGLAGLYNEQFF.